Listed below are T cell receptor beta chains from one sample, sequenced in a study of technical replicates of blood from a handful of donors. The assay was immunoSEQ multiplex PCR, and TCRdb's table has in-frame clones only and misses some. The sample holds under 95,000 clones, roughly 98% seen once. Sequencing was carried out using T cells isolated from PBMCs. These receptors came from a human donor in good health. Both conserved end residues are part of each CDR3. The order of the fields is D gene, J gene, V gene, clone size, CDR3 DNA, CDR3 protein. The D gene is left open where the match is weak. Rows may omit the clone size; those that give it use once, few, many or a size class.

D: -; J: TRBJ1-2; V: TRBV2; size: -; DNA: TGTGCCAGCAAGTCGGAAGGGGACTACTATGGCTACACCTTC; CDR3: CASKSEGDYYGYTF
D: TRBD1; J: TRBJ1-2; V: TRBV7-9; size: -; DNA: TGTGCCAGCAGCTTAGCGGACAGGGCGAGTTATGGCTACACCTTC; CDR3: CASSLADRASYGYTF
D: -; J: TRBJ2-7; V: TRBV29-1; size: -; DNA: TGCAGCGTTAGATCAGGTTCCTACGAGCAGTACTTC; CDR3: CSVRSGSYEQYF
D: TRBD1; J: TRBJ1-1; V: TRBV6-1; size: -; DNA: TGTGCCAGCAGTGAATTTGACAGGGCGGCTTTCTTT; CDR3: CASSEFDRAAFF
D: TRBD2; J: TRBJ2-7; V: TRBV7-6; size: -; DNA: TGTGCCAGCAGCTCTTCTAGCGGGACCACCCCCTACGAGCAGTACTTC; CDR3: CASSSSSGTTPYEQYF
D: TRBD2; J: TRBJ2-1; V: TRBV10-1; size: -; DNA: TGCGCCAGCAGTGATTCCAGGACTAGCGGGAGGGTTAAGGGGAATGAGCAGTTCTTC; CDR3: CASSDSRTSGRVKGNEQFF
D: TRBD1; J: TRBJ1-2; V: TRBV7-8; size: -; DNA: TGTGCCAGCAGCTTAGCCTCCGGACAGGGGTACTATGGCTACACCTTC; CDR3: CASSLASGQGYYGYTF
D: -; J: TRBJ1-5; V: TRBV4-1; size: -; DNA: TGCGCCAGCAGCCAAGATTTAAGGGAGGAACAGCCCCAGCATTTT; CDR3: CASSQDLREEQPQHF
D: TRBD2; J: TRBJ2-1; V: TRBV5-1; size: -; DNA: TGCGCCAGCAGCACGGAACTAGCGGGAGATGAGCAGTTCTTC; CDR3: CASSTELAGDEQFF
D: -; J: TRBJ1-1; V: TRBV27; size: -; DNA: TGTGCCAGCAGCTTTTTACCGATTATGGGCCTGAACACTGAAGCTTTCTTT; CDR3: CASSFLPIMGLNTEAFF
D: -; J: TRBJ2-5; V: TRBV6-1; size: -; DNA: TGTGCCAGCAGTGAGAGGGGACAAGGACGATCCGAGACCCAGTACTTC; CDR3: CASSERGQGRSETQYF
D: -; J: TRBJ1-4; V: TRBV11-2; size: -; DNA: TGTGCCAGCAGCCATGGCAGGATACACGAAAAACTGTTTTTT; CDR3: CASSHGRIHEKLFF
D: -; J: TRBJ2-2; V: TRBV4-1; size: once; DNA: TGCGCCAGCAGCCAATTTGGCGGTAGCGCGAACACCGGGGAGCTGTTTTTT; CDR3: CASSQFGGSANTGELFF
D: -; J: TRBJ1-5; V: TRBV6-6; size: once; DNA: TGTGCCAGCAGTTACTACCACAGATCCGTCCAGCCCCAGCATTTT; CDR3: CASSYYHRSVQPQHF
D: -; J: TRBJ2-7; V: TRBV25-1; size: -; DNA: TGTGCCAGCAGTGAGACATTGGCCCCCTACGAGCAGTACTTC; CDR3: CASSETLAPYEQYF